These 9 T cell receptor beta chains came from one sample sequenced in a study of response to subunit inactivated influenza vaccine. TCRdb re-analysed the RT-PCR reads in MiXCR, keeping a single row per CDR3 protein. The sample has about 650,000 distinct CDR3 sequences, 15% to 18% seen once; the top ten hold approximately 10%. Sequencing used PBMCs from blood, obtained about 11 days after vaccination. The receptors come from a man aged 50 or older who received an inactivated influenza vaccine.

The chain employs TRBV27 and TRBJ2-7, with TRBD2 identical over 9 bases. The CDR3 covers 16 residues. Looked up from germline, CDR1 is MNHEY and CDR2 is SMNVEV (reference sequence). V lost 5 bases and J lost 2; bases outside the gene matches: 10. Here the CDR3 reads CASSPARAGGTYEQYF. The CDR3 DNA reads TGTGCCAGCAGTCCTGCTCGAGCGGGAGGCACCTACGAGCAGTACTTC.

This clonotype has only a few counts. The J gene is TRBJ2-3, the V gene TRBV12-3 or TRBV12-4; D is possibly TRBD2 (7 bases). Trimming cost V 6 bases and J 6 bases, with 22 bases left between them. The CDR3 is 16 residues long. The CDR3 sequence: CASSYSGRGRVDTQYF. For the CDR3, the DNA is TGTGCCAGCAGCTACTCGGGGCGGGGGCGAGTGGATACGCAGTATTTT.

J is TRBJ1-6 and V is TRBV20-1; the match to TRBD1 covers 7 bases. Unmatched junction bases numbered 8, after V lost 2 bases and J lost 7 bases. This CDR3 is 15 amino acids long. Germline V lookup: CDR1 DFQATT, CDR2 SNEGSKA (reference sequence). The CDR3 DNA reads TGCAGTGCTAGAACGAAGACAGGGAGAAATTCACCCCTCCACTTT. Protein sequence: CSARTKTGRNSPLHF.

This clonotype was observed a handful of times. The chain joins TRBV20-1 to TRBJ2-5; TRBD2 matches 7 bases. This CDR3 comprises 15 residues. V was clipped by 2 bases and J by 5 bases; unmatched bases: 11. Germline CDR1 and CDR2: DFQATT and SNEGSKA (reference sequence). The CDR3 loop reads CSARPPSGGWETQYF. The CDR3 region has the DNA TGCAGTGCTAGACCCCCTAGCGGCGGTTGGGAGACCCAGTACTTC.

The chain recombines TRBV29-1 with TRBJ2-7; 9 nucleotides line up with TRBD1. CDR1 and CDR2 (germline): SQVTM, ANQGSEA. The CDR3 spans 14 residues. Trimming took 5 bases from V and 2 from J; bases not matched to a gene: 7. DNA of the CDR3: TGCAGCGTTTCTCCGGGACAGGGCCCCTACGAGCAGTACTTC. It yields the protein CSVSPGQGPYEQYF.

The J gene is TRBJ2-1, the V gene TRBV20-1, with 8 nucleotides matching TRBD2. Germline assignment: CDR1 DFQATT and CDR2 SNEGSKA (reference sequence). CDR3 size: 15 residues. The V segment lost 2 bases and the J segment 1 base; nucleotides outside the gene matches: 4. In DNA form, the CDR3 reads TGCAGTGCTAGACAAGCGGGAGTTTCCTACAATGAGCAGTTCTTC. It specifies CSARQAGVSYNEQFF.

Many counts were recorded for this clonotype. V and J are TRBV5-1 and TRBJ2-5, with 9 bases aligning to TRBD1. V dropped 4 bases and J dropped 3; count of bases not matched to a gene: 10. Germline-derived CDR1 and CDR2 are SGHRS and YFSETQ. CDR3 length equals 16 residues. The CDR3 protein is CASSVQPGQGKETQYF. In DNA, the CDR3 is TGCGCCAGCAGCGTACAACCGGGACAGGGAAAAGAGACCCAGTACTTC.

This clonotype appeared a few times. The chain employs TRBV12-3 or TRBV12-4 and TRBJ1-2; D remains ambiguous. This CDR3 region has 11 residues. V was pared by 8 bases and J by 8 bases, with 12 bases between. The CDR3 reads CASRSGGGYTF. CDR3 nucleotides: TGTGCCAGCCGATCTGGAGGGGGCTACACCTTC.

This clonotype was seen more than once but under ten times. The chain joins TRBV29-1 to TRBJ2-7; no reliable D call. Germline CDR1 SQVTM, CDR2 ANQGSEA. The CDR3 totals 11 residues. V shed 7 bases and J shed 1 base, with 8 bases lying between them. The CDR3 nucleotides are TGCAGCGCTACTGCTTCCTACGAGCAGTACTTC. It is translated as CSATASYEQYF.